These 9 T cell receptor beta chains were sequenced from one sample in a study of blood T cell repertoires in COVID-19. Method: immunoSEQ multiplex PCR; TCRdb's copy keeps in-frame clones and lacks some. The sample has about 180,000 clones, roughly 84% seen once. Source material: peripheral blood. The source of these receptors is a woman aged 40 to 50 with COVID-19, enrolled during active disease.

The V and J genes are TRBV7-9 and TRBJ2-2; D gene ambiguous. V was cut by 7 bases and J by 0 bases, with 15 bases left in between. The CDR3 length is 16 residues. Germline V gene lookup returns CDR1 SEHNR and CDR2 FQNEAQ (reference sequence). The CDR3 sequence is CASIFRLAANTGELFF. The CDR3 region has the DNA TGTGCCAGCATCTTCCGATTGGCTGCGAACACCGGGGAGCTGTTTTTT.

V gene TRBV5-4 combines with J gene TRBJ2-3, with 10 bases that match TRBD1. CDR1 SGHNT and CDR2 YYREEE come from the germline V gene (reference sequence). This CDR3 is 16 amino acids long. Trimming took 4 bases from V and 4 from J; bases not matched to a gene: 9. The CDR3 reads CASSLPGQGKSDTQYF. The CDR3 DNA sequence: TGTGCCAGCAGCCTGCCGGGACAGGGGAAATCAGATACGCAGTATTTT.

The gene calls are TRBV28 and TRBJ2-2; tentative D call: TRBD2 (7 bases). This CDR3 comprises 16 residues. The V end lost 2 bases, the J end lost 6 bases, and 16 bases lay between the germline ends. Germline V gene lookup returns CDR1 MDHEN and CDR2 SYDVKM. In nucleotides, the CDR3 is TGTGCCAGCAGTTTAGGGGGGGCTGCGTTGGCCGGGGAGCTGTTTTTT. Amino acid sequence: CASSLGGAALAGELFF.

In its sample, this clone was seen a few times. This chain connects TRBV7-8 to TRBJ2-7, with 11 bases lining up with TRBD2. Germline trimming cut 0 bases from V and 3 bases from J; bases unmatched to any gene: 1. This CDR3 region has 15 residues. Germline V gene lookup returns CDR1 SGHVS and CDR2 FQNEAQ. The chain's CDR3 is CASSLAGTSGYEQYF. DNA for the CDR3: TGTGCCAGCAGCTTAGCGGGGACTAGCGGCTACGAGCAGTACTTC.

J is TRBJ1-2 and V is TRBV3-1 (or the pseudogene TRBV3-2); D is possibly TRBD1 (5 bases). Trimming took off 7 bases at V and 0 bases at J, with 18 bases between the two ends. Per germline, CDR1 LGHDT and CDR2 YNNKEL (reference sequence). This CDR3 has 16 residues. In DNA, the CDR3 is TGTGCCAGCACGACAAGCTCAGGGCGAGCTAACTATGGCTACACCTTC. Its protein product is CASTTSSGRANYGYTF.

V and J are TRBV7-2 and TRBJ1-2; tentative D call: TRBD1 (6 bases). The CDR3 is 12 residues long. Germline CDR1 is SGHTA and CDR2 is FQGNSA. Trimming cost V 6 bases and J 7 bases, with 12 bases left between them. CDR3 sequence reads: CASSQGPAGYTF. CDR3 sequence (DNA): TGTGCCAGCAGTCAGGGGCCGGCTGGCTACACCTTC. Full variable domain (rest looked up from reference TRBV7-2 and TRBJ1-2): GAGVSQSPSNKVTEKGKDVELRCDPISGHTALYWYRQSLGQGLEFLIYFQGNSAPDKSGLPSDRFSAERTGGSVSTLTIQRTQQEDSAVYLCASSQGPAGYTFGSGTRLTVV.

The CDR3 DNA follows: TGTGCCAGCAGCCAAGATATTGACGGGGAGACCCAGTACTTC. It is translated as CASSQDIDGETQYF. The chain is built from TRBV3-1 (or the pseudogene TRBV3-2) and TRBJ2-5; D is uncertain. V was shortened by 0 bases and J by 5 bases, with 10 bases between the two germline ends. CDR3 length equals 14 residues. Germline V gene lookup returns CDR1 LGHDT and CDR2 YNNKEL (reference sequence).

The V call is TRBV3-1 (or the pseudogene TRBV3-2), the J call TRBJ1-1, with a tentative D call TRBD1 (6 bases). The V end was cut by 0 bases, the J end by 7 bases, with 12 bases between. Germline assignment: CDR1 LGHDT and CDR2 YNNKEL (reference sequence). This CDR3 comprises 14 residues. The CDR3 here is CASSQEGGGVEAFF. The DNA of the CDR3 is TGTGCCAGCAGCCAAGAAGGGGGTGGGGTTGAAGCTTTCTTT.

The V gene is TRBV3-1 (or the pseudogene TRBV3-2), the J gene TRBJ2-5, with 8 positions matching TRBD2. The CDR3 spans 14 residues. CDR1 and CDR2 (germline): LGHDT, YNNKEL (reference sequence). Trimming took 7 bases from V and 1 from J; bases not matched to a gene: 5. The CDR3 protein is CASNVRGGQETQYF. In nucleotides, the CDR3 is TGTGCCAGCAACGTCCGGGGGGGCCAAGAGACCCAGTACTTC.